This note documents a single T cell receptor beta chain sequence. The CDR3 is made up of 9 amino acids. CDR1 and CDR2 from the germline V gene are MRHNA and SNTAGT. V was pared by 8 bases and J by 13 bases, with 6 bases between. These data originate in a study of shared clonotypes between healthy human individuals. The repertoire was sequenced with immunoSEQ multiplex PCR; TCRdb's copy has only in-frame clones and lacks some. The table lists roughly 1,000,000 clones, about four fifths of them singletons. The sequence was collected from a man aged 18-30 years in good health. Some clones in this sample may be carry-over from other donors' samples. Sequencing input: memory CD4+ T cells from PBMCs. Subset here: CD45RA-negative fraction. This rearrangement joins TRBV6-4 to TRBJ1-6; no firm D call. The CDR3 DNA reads TGTGCCAGCTTCCAGCCCCTCCACTTT. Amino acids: CASFQPLHF.